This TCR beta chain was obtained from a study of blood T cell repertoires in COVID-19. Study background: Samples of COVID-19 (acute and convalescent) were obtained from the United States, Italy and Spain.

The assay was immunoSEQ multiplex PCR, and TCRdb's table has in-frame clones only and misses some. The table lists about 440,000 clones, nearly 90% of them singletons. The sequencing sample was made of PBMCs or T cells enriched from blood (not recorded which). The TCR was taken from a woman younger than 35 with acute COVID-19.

CDR3 sequence: CASSFNRANEQYF. The CDR3 DNA follows: TGTGCCAGCAGTTTTAACAGGGCGAACGAGCAGTACTTC. V usage is TRBV28 and J usage is TRBJ2-7; a possible D gene is TRBD1 (6 bases). The CDR3 loop spans 13 amino acids. The germline V gene has CDR1 MDHEN and CDR2 SYDVKM. The V gene lost 3 bases and the J gene lost 5 bases, with 11 bases spanning the gap.